This T cell receptor (beta chain) was obtained from a study of T cell changes during pregnancy in multiple sclerosis. The CDR3 is 13 amino acids. Germline CDR1 GTSNPN, CDR2 SVGIG (reference sequence). Trimming removed 2 bases from V and 4 bases from J, with 11 bases in between. TCRdb keeps only in-frame clones here, not all; method: immunoSEQ multiplex PCR. The repertoire has 40,000 or so clones, roughly 91% of them found once; the top ten carry less than 8.5%. The TCR was taken from a female donor with multiple sclerosis, enrolled in a pregnancy study. The gene calls are TRBV30 and TRBJ2-5; possibly TRBD1 for D (6 bases). The sequencing used CD8+ T cells from peripheral blood mononuclear cells, collected before pregnancy. The CDR3 region has the DNA TGTGCCTGGAGTTGGTCACAGGGAGAGACCCAGTACTTC. As protein: CAWSWSQGETQYF.